This T cell receptor (beta chain) was identified in a study of neurological immune-mediated disorders (dated by TCRdb to about 2019). Turning to the overall study: Using UMI-based sequencing, the study compared peripheral blood TCR-beta repertoires from patients with HTLV-I-associated myelopathy (HAM/TSP), patients with multiple sclerosis, and healthy controls. Longitudinal samples, technical triplicates and paired sorted CD4+ and CD8+ T-cell subsets, alongside PBMC samples, were included among the roughly 97 TCR-beta libraries. The cohort was made up of approximately 65 subjects, consisting of about 15 HAM/TSP patients, 34 multiple sclerosis patients and approximately 20 healthy controls.

Healthy controls were blood bank volunteers in Maryland, USA. Libraries from unsorted PBMCs were made from 2 million PBMCs kept in RNAlater at -80 degrees C until RNA extraction. Peripheral blood was subjected to Ficoll-Hypaque density gradient centrifugation to isolate PBMCs, which were then cryopreserved in liquid nitrogen. This clonotype was seen many times. It lacks a known antigen. It has no much larger one-base neighbor in the sample; base qualities were not kept. cDNA was synthesized by template-switch 5'RACE using a primer with a 10-nucleotide random unique molecular identifier that tagged each TCR transcript. Every sequencing run yielded over 170 million TCR-beta sequences covering 15-18 subjects. The RNeasy kit was used for extraction of total RNA. The KAPA Real-time Library Amplification kit was used to amplify TCR-beta VDJ regions with primers targeting the TCR constant region and the 5'RACE anchor. A first PCR added sample indexes and Illumina adaptors, and a second PCR then raised library yield. After Ampure bead purification, the roughly 650 bp TCR product was size-selected on a 2% E-gel SizeSelection system. Before pooling, library quality was assessed on a Bioanalyzer, concentration was determined with Qubit, and library quantification was performed with the Kapa Library Quantification kit. Libraries were sequenced paired-end 2 x 150 bp on an Illumina HiSeq 2500. To increase sequence diversity, about 25-31% phiX was spiked into each library pool. The authors' analysis ran thus. Quality-filtered reads were processed with the UMI-based MiGEC pipeline, which removed over 80% of raw TCR sequences during error correction. IMGT germline references were used for alignment of VDJ genes, and clonotypes were defined by a unique CDR3 amino acid sequence together with V-J genes. Clonal expansion, Shannon diversity and CDR3 relatedness (CalcPairwiseDistances, ClusterSamples) were evaluated with VDJtools, and phylogenetic trees were built with CLCbio workbench. Expanded clones were defined as having at least 8 unique UMIs, based on coefficient-of-variation modelling across technical triplicates. TCRdb passed the public sequencing reads through fastp at Q25 and MiXCR, retaining productive beta sequences. Rows with one shared CDR3 protein collapse into an entry with the most common genes and DNA. What appears here as the V and J calls and clone size reflects TCRdb's work, not the paper's. The sample has approximately 40,000 distinct CDR3 sequences on record, 9.5% to 15% of them singletons. The ten largest clones represent 1.3% of the sample.

General findings and caveats noted by the study authors: No identical CDR3 amino acid sequences were shared among expanded clones across subjects, suggesting private TCR-beta repertoires in all groups. TCR clonal expansion was highest in HAM/TSP patients and lowest in MS patients, with MS patients falling below even healthy controls.

Sequencing was carried out using PBMCs. This TCR was sampled from a female donor in good health.

CDR3 reads: CASSRWLAGDVSGDNEQFF. In nucleotide form, the sequence is TGTGCCAGCAGCCGCTGGCTAGCGGGGGATGTTTCAGGAGACAATGAGCAGTTCTTC. This chain joins TRBV7-2 to TRBJ2-1; 10 bases in the junction line up with TRBD2. CDR1 and CDR2, looked up from the germline V gene, are SGHTA and FQGNSA. For this chain, trimming is 5 bases at the V end and 5 bases at the J end, and the number of junction bases without a gene match is 18. The CDR3 contains 19 residues, cysteine and phenylalanine counted. CDR3 DNA is the only sequence kept; it has 57 bases, read in frame from the first base.